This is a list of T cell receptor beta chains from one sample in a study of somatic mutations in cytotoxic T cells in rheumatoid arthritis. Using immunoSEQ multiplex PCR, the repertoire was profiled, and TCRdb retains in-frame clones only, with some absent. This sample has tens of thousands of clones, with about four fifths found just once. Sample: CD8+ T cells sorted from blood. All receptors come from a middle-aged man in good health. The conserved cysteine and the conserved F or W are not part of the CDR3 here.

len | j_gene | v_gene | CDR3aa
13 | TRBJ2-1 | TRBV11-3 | ASSLDSGSQNEQF
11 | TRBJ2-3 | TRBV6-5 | ASGLFPADTQY
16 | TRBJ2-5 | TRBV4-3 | ASSLGLAGESNEETQY
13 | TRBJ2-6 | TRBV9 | ASSLAASGANVLT
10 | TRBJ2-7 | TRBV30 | AWSPTGYEQY
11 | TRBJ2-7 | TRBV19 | ASSVSRNYEQY
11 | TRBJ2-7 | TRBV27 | ASSFKGTHEQY
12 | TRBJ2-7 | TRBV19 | ASSIGLRGDEQY
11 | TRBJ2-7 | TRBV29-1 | SVVDIGSYEQY
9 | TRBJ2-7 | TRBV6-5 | ATGRVYEQY
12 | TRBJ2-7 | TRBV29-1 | SVLEGGRTGEQY
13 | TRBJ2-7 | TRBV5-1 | ASSLGLADVYEQY
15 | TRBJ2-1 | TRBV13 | ASHPGREESSYNEQF
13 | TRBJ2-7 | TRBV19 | ASSSLLTGSYEQY
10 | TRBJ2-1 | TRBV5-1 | ASSLRGHEQF